This TCR beta chain comes out of a study of T cell clonality in common variable immunodeficiency. Study observations and caveats: Compared with healthy controls, CVID subjects showed increased TCRbeta clonality, mostly in about a third. Links between repertoire features and CVID complications were heterogeneity-limited. Fewer deletions and N-nucleotide insertions were reportedly seen in common variable immunodeficiency TCR beta sequences.

This CDR3 contains 14 residues. Deletions cut 4 bases from V and 3 bases from J, with 14 bases between. Looked up from germline, CDR1 is SGHKS and CDR2 is YYEKEE (reference sequence). Clones were sequenced by immunoSEQ multiplex PCR, and TCRdb holds only the in-frame ones, with some missing. The record shows 20,000 to 25,000 clones for this sample, with no singletons present. Replacement immunoglobulin had been given to every CVID subject for at least one year. With respect to this clone: Its cognate antigen is unknown. Coverage ceases 3 residues before the CDR3 finishes, and the germline J gene fills in the end.

The rearrangement joins TRBV5-5 to TRBJ2-7; no firm D call. The TCR was taken from a human donor with common variable immunodeficiency. Sequenced input: peripheral blood mononuclear cells. CDR3 DNA (partial): TGTGCCAGCAGCCCCCCGAACAGATTCTACGAG. Translation gives CASSPPNRFYE. The complete CDR3 protein is CASSPPNRFYEQYF. Filled out from reference TRBV5-5 and TRBJ2-7, the complete variable domain reads DAGVTQSPTHLIKTRGQQVTLRCSPISGHKSVSWYQQVLGQGPQFIFQYYEKEERGRGNFPDRFSARQFPNYSSELNVNALLLGDSALYLCASSPPNRFYEQYFGPGTRLTVT.